The present entry profiles one T cell receptor beta chain with its context. This sample was included in a study of siplizumab effects on memory and regulatory T cells. The repertoire was sequenced with immunoSEQ multiplex PCR; TCRdb's copy has only in-frame clones and lacks some. The repertoire holds about 64,000 clones, just over 95% seen once, with about 0.095% in the top ten. This TCR came from a human donor in good health. Sequencing was performed on naive CD8+ T cells sorted from blood.

The CDR3: CASSQDLREKLFF. The CDR3 coding sequence is TGCGCCAGCAGCCAAGATCTGCGGGAAAAACTGTTTTTT. The rearrangement uses TRBV4-3 and TRBJ1-4, with D unresolved. The germline V gene encodes CDR1 LGHNA and CDR2 YSLEER. The germline V and J ends were trimmed by 0 bases and 8 bases, with 7 bases remaining between them. This CDR3 spans 13 amino acids.